This T cell receptor (beta chain) was profiled in a study of T cell responses to AZD1222 COVID-19 vaccine (dated by TCRdb to 2020 to 2023). In terms of the full investigation: A total of 233 trial participants underwent TCR sequencing, of whom 200 to 220 had received two doses of AZD1222 and 26 had received two doses of the MenACWY control vaccine. Enrollment into the trials was organized by age into subgroups of 18-55, 56-69 and 70-plus years, and those subgroups contained approximately 160, 26 and 62 TCR-sequenced participants, respectively. Broad study findings and their caveats: Conclusions about previously exposed vaccinees are limited, since just five to seven AZD1222 recipients were seropositive for SARS-CoV-2 at baseline. The whole spike protein was spanned by vaccine-associated CD4 TCRs, and dominant responses were seen in regions 160-218 and 743-854. Most participants were white British and females outnumbered males, and the authors suggested that clonal diversity may have been underestimated. The 56-69-year group was small, and its depth increase did not reach significance, likely because of low power. A significant rise in spike-specific TCR breadth and depth was observed after two AZD1222 doses relative to day 0 and relative to MenACWY recipients. Because no samples from the day 14 peak response were available, repertoires could be characterized only after the peak T cell response. Reportedly, close to half of the unique spike-specific TCRs recognized epitopes lying outside the regions that are mutated in the B.1.351 and B.1.1.7 variants.

On this clone itself: Its antigen specificity is not known. No base quality information exists; no much larger clone differs at one position.

This specimen's time point label, interpreted: sample from adult after SARS-CoV-2 infection, after symptom onset. Two convalescent COVID-19 patients, sampled after symptom onset from adults with prior SARS-CoV-2 infection, were also TCR-sequenced for comparison. The CDR3 regions of human TCRbeta chains were analyzed by immunosequencing. On the study's bioinformatics: TCRs in the repertoires were matched against a reference library of SARS-CoV-2-specific TCRs that had been generated with the MIRA antigen-specificity platform. Breadth meant the fraction of unique TCRs that were SARS-CoV-2-associated, whereas depth meant the fraction of total T cells that were SARS-CoV-2-associated. Each spike-specific TCR was assigned to its reactive spike region and to a CD4 or CD8 class using the MIRA data. Log10-transformed breadth and depth values were compared by one-way ANOVA with Sidak's multiple comparisons tests. TCRdb obtained this table from immuneACCESS and retained in-frame rearrangements with V and J assigned. These tables miss some clones; where compared with another copy, unresolved V genes account for less than half of the shortfall, and the remainder is unexplained. Clone size and the V and J calls come from that table; the DNA yielded D and trimming. This sample holds about 150,000 clones; 70% to 90% were observed only once. The ten most abundant clones make up 5.5% to 8% of the sample.

The CDR3, from cysteine to phenylalanine, totals 15 residues. Only CDR3 DNA is held: 45 bases, read in frame from base 1. CDR1 SGHNT and CDR2 YYREEE are derived from the germline V gene (reference sequence). V gives up 0 bases and J gives up 1 base, and the segment between their germline ends measures 10 bases. The chain is encoded by TRBV5-4 joined to TRBJ1-1, with the D gene uncertain. The receptor was derived from an adult who had recovered from COVID-19. The specimen was peripheral blood, collected after recovery from COVID-19. The nucleotides are TGTGCCAGCAGCTTGGCCGGCGTAGGGAACACTGAAGCTTTCTTT. Its translation is CASSLAGVGNTEAFF.